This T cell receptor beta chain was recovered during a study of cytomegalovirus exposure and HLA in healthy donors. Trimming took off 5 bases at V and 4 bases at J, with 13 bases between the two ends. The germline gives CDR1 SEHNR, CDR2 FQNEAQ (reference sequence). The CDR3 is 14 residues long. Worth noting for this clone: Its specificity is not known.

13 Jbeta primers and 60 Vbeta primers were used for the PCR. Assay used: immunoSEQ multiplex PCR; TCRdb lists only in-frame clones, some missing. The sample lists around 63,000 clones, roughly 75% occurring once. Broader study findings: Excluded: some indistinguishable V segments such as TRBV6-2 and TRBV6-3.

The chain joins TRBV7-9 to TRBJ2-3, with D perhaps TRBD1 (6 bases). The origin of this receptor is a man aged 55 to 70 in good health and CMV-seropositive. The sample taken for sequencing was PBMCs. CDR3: CASSTGTLSDTQYF. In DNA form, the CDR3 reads TGTGCCAGCAGCACCGGGACACTATCAGATACGCAGTATTTT.